This TCR beta chain emerged from a study of blood T cell repertoires in COVID-19 (dated by TCRdb to the early 2020s). About the investigation overall: Samples from collaborators originated in the United States, Italy and Spain and spanned both the acute and convalescent phases of COVID-19. Samples were obtained from the ongoing ImmuneRACE study (first 160 participants) and from some 1,200 subjects provided by 6 global collaborators. The prospective study material was composed of cDNA or gDNA derived from T cells, B-cell-depleted T cells, or PBMCs. The dataset comprised deeply sampled blood TCRbeta repertoires from subjects exposed to, actively infected with, or recovered from COVID-19. Sample metadata almost always included a de-identified subject ID, COVID-19 status, age in years and sex. A freely available public database, intended as a resource for researchers studying the immune response to SARS-CoV-2, is where the repertoires were released. HLA class I and class II types, where available, came from metadata supplied by the sample provider rather than from assay-based typing.

The collaborating institutions used their own protocols to collect whole blood in K2EDTA tubes. For TCRbeta analysis, collaborators shipped samples as frozen whole blood, isolated PBMCs, or DNA extracted from either of those sample types. TCRbeta CDR3 regions were amplified from genomic DNA by means of the immunoSEQ Assay, a bias-controlled multiplex PCR. The original pipeline was this. Within the assay, amplification of reference gene primers was used to estimate how many nucleated cells each sample contained. Sequence reads were collapsed and filtered to measure the absolute abundance of every unique TCRbeta CDR3 rearrangement. For each sample, productive Simpson clonality was calculated as the square root of Simpson's diversity index across productive rearrangements. What TCRdb holds here is the immuneACCESS table cut down to in-frame rearrangements. Part of the clones is not present; checked against another copy, under half of the missing clones reflect an unresolved V gene, and the others are unexplained. V and J calls and clone size are given by that table; D and trimming were obtained from the DNA. Recorded for this sample are 240,000 or so clones; more than 70% of them occurred a single time. Over 9% of the sample is taken by the ten largest.

The germline V gene encodes CDR1 SGHRS and CDR2 YFSETQ. Trimming at the junction amounts to 3 bases on V and 3 bases on J, and the germline ends lie 16 bases apart. The CDR3 measures 16 amino acids from cysteine to phenylalanine. Only the CDR3 part of the read is kept: 48 bases, read in frame from the first base. A note on this clone: There is no known antigen for this receptor. Per-base quality was not reported, and no clone a single base away is much larger than it.

Summary of the overall study and its limitations: How much clinical and demographic metadata was included differed by source and by participant, and the metadata was provided uncurated.

Recombination connected TRBV5-1 to TRBJ2-1; no D gene is confidently identified. Sequenced input: peripheral blood. The sequence came from a man older than 75 with acute or convalescent COVID-19. In nucleotides, the sequence is TGCGCCAGCAGCTCCGAGGAAGCAGAGTTCTACAATGAGCAGTTCTTC. The translation is CASSSEEAEFYNEQFF.